This is a list of T cell receptor beta chains from one sample in a study of T-cell reconstitution after alpha-beta-depleted transplantation in children. Using its own MiXCR run on the PCR reads, TCRdb lists one record per CDR3 protein. Of hundreds of thousands of distinct CDR3 sequences in the sample, about a sixth were seen once. The starting material was PBMCs, mostly from graft donor cells, obtained 360 days after TCRalphabeta/CD19-depleted stem cell transplant. These receptors all stem from a male patient aged 2-15 years who had a stem cell transplant for acute lymphoblastic leukemia, so the T cells may come from the graft donor. CDR3s include the opening cysteine and the closing phenylalanine or tryptophan. Size is stated for part of the rows, as once, few or many counts, or as a class when the clone is expanded.

few,TRBJ2-7,TRBV28,CASSRRAVLYEQYF
-,TRBJ1-5,TRBV20-1,CSARDLGKGGQPQHF
-,TRBJ2-1,TRBV12-3/TRBV12-4,CATTGSATSYNEQFF
few,TRBJ2-3,TRBV7-2,CASSLPTGAHGTDTQYF
few,TRBJ1-4,TRBV30,CAWSSGHPSTNEKLFF
-,TRBJ2-1,TRBV5-1,CASSPAEVAGAYNEQFF
-,TRBJ2-1,TRBV12-3/TRBV12-4,CASSLQPGQEQFF
-,TRBJ1-5,TRBV20-1,CSAFLPQGSNQPQHF
-,TRBJ2-3,TRBV29-1,CSGRDSPSTDTQYF
many,TRBJ2-1,TRBV12-3/TRBV12-4,CASSQHPGLAGGSSYNEQFF
few,TRBJ1-5,TRBV2,CASRMTYPQPQHF
few,TRBJ2-7,TRBV7-9,CASSSGPNEQYF
-,TRBJ2-1,TRBV12-3/TRBV12-4,CASSLGGSDNEQFF
many,TRBJ2-7,TRBV30,CAWNPARVWGDRSYEQYF
once,TRBJ2-3,TRBV20-1,CSAISTGATDTQYF
-,TRBJ2-7,TRBV5-1,CASSLSGGVSYEQYF
-,TRBJ2-3,TRBV5-8,CASSAGTSRRKDTQYF
-,TRBJ2-3,TRBV15,CATSRDGDSTDTQYF
-,TRBJ2-5,TRBV12-5,CASVQRGGVTGYQETQYF
once,TRBJ2-7,TRBV30,CAWSVSSLRGEQYF
-,TRBJ2-6,TRBV30,CAWDLGHSSGANVLTF
many,TRBJ2-7,TRBV10-2,CASSDRVNEQYF
-,TRBJ2-2,TRBV7-7,CASSLTVVRGVAGELFF
-,TRBJ2-2,TRBV11-2,CASSLPIDTGELFF
few,TRBJ1-1,TRBV27,CASSLQGARRTEAFF
-,TRBJ2-6,TRBV9,CASSVVGFGANVLTF
-,TRBJ2-7,TRBV5-1,CASSLAGTGADEQYF
-,TRBJ2-5,TRBV29-1,CSGRMGYQETQYF
many,TRBJ2-5,TRBV5-1,CASSLYSQETQYF
-,TRBJ2-1,TRBV7-8,CASRGLGQKFKGNNEQFF
-,TRBJ2-7,TRBV7-2,CASSLVLAGVGEQYF
few,TRBJ2-3,TRBV28,CASSVIDTQYF
-,TRBJ2-4,TRBV11-2,CASYRLGKLDIQYF
few,TRBJ1-1,TRBV12-3/TRBV12-4,CASSGATSLEAFF